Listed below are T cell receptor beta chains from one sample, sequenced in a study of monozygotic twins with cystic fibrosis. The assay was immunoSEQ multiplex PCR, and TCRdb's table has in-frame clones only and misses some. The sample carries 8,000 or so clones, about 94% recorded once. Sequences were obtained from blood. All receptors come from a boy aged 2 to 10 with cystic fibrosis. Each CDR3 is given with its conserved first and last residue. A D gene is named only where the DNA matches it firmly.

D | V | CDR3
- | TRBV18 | CASSLSKSTEAFF
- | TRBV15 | CATSRDVRERGPTYEQYF
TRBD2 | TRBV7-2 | CASSFVAGGTWDTQYF
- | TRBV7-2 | CASSARRGGLYGYTF
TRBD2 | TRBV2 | CASSEAGLAGGPEQFF
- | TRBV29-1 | CSVVEGSYNEQFF
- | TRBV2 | CASSLSYEQYF
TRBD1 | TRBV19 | CASSIGQGPAEAFF
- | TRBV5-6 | CASSWGDNSYEQYF
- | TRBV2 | CASSEAPDYYEQYF
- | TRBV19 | CASSVGPDSSYEQYF
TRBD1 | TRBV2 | CASDRGPYEQYF
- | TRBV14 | CASSQDLYYGYTF
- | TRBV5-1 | CASSFSESYNSPLHF
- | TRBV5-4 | CASSSDGGAYHTQYF